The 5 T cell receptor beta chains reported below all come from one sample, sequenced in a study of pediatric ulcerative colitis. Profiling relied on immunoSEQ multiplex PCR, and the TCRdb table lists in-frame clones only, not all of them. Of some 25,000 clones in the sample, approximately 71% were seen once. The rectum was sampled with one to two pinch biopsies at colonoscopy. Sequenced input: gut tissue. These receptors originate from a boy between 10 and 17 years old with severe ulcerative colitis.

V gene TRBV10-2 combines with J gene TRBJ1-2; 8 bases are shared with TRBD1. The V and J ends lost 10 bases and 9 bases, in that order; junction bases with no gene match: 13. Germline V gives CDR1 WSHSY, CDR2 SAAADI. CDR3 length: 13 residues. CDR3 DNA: TGCGCCACAAGGACCACAGGACAGGGCAGCTACACCTTC. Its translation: CATRTTGQGSYTF.

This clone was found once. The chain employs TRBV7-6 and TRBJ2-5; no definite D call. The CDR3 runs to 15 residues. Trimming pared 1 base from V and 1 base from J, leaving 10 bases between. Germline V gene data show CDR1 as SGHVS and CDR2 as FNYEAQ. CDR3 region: CASSLGSFPQETQYF. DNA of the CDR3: TGTGCCAGCAGCTTAGGTTCCTTTCCCCAAGAGACCCAGTACTTC.

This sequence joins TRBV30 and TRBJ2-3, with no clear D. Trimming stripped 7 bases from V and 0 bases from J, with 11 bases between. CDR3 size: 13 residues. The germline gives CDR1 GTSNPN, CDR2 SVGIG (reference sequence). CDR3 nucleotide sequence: TGTGCCTCTTTTGTGGGTAGCACAGATACGCAGTATTTT. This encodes CASFVGSTDTQYF.

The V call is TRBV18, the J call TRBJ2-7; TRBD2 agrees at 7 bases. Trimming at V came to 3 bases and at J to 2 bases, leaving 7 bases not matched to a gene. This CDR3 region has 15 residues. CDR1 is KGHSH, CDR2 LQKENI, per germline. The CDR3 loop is CASSPGLADTYEQYF. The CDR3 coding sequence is TGTGCCAGCTCACCCGGGCTAGCGGACACCTACGAGCAGTACTTC.

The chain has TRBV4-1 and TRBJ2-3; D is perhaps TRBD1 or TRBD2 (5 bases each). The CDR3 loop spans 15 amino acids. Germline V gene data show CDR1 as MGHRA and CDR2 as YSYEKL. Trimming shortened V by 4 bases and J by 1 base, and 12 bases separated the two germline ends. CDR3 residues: CASSLRDAGTDTQYF. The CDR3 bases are TGCGCCAGCAGCCTTCGGGACGCCGGCACAGATACGCAGTATTTT.